The clone carrying this T cell receptor (beta chain) was counted between two and nine times. The antigen is unknown. Noted time point: newly diagnosed GD, antithyroid drugs for less than 3 months. Following extraction of RNA from PBMCs, that RNA was used to make the TCR library. The CDR3 runs 14 residues. Germline CDR1 is MNHEY and CDR2 is SVGEGT. J lost 1 base, V lost 7 bases, and 4 bases had no gene match. This specimen belongs to a study of regulatory T cells in long-lasting Graves disease. Across the study: Antithyroid drug use was under 3 months in newly diagnosed Graves' patients. Study results and limitations: A greater number of public clonotypes (around 3,000) was shared by persistent patients than by new patients (roughly 880).

Building of the TCR beta libraries involved iRepertoire HTBI primers and Arm-PCR of CDR3 regions. Source study methods: Identified across the samples were 62 TRBV segments and roughly 14 TRBJ segments. TCRdb itself ran the multiplex PCR reads through MiXCR, one entry per CDR3 protein. The V and J calls follow TCRdb's processing rather than the paper's. Among more than 450,000 distinct CDR3 sequences, around 11% were seen once, and the ten largest hold 7.5% to 9%. This sample was also put to use in a study of T cells in Graves' hyperthyroidism and ophthalmopathy. Per that paper: First-round RT-PCR of the TCR CDR3 relied on the HTBI primer set.

Sample: peripheral blood mononuclear cells (PBMCs), taken at new diagnosis, from a patient treated with antithyroid drugs. The chain recombines TRBV6-2 or TRBV6-3 with TRBJ2-3, with 8 nucleotides matching TRBD2. The receptor's source is a young woman with Graves disease. CDR3 amino acids: CASMERGRTDTQYF. The CDR3 DNA follows: TGTGCCAGCATGGAGCGGGGGCGCACAGATACGCAGTATTTT.